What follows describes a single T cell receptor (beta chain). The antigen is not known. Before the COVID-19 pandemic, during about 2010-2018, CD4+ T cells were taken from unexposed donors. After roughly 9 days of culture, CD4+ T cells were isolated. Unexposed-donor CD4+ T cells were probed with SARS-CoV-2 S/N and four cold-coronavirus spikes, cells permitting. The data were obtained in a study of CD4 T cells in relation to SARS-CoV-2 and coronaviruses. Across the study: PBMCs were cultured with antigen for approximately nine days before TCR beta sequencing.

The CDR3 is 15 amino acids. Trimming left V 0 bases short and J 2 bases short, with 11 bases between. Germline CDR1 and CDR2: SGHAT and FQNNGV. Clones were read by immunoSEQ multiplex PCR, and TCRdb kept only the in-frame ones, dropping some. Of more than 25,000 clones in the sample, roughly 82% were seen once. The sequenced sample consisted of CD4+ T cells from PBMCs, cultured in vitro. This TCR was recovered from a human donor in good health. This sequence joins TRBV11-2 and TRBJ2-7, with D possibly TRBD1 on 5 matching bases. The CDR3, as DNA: TGTGCCAGCAGCTTAGATCCCGGACAAGCCTACGAGCAGTACTTC. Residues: CASSLDPGQAYEQYF.